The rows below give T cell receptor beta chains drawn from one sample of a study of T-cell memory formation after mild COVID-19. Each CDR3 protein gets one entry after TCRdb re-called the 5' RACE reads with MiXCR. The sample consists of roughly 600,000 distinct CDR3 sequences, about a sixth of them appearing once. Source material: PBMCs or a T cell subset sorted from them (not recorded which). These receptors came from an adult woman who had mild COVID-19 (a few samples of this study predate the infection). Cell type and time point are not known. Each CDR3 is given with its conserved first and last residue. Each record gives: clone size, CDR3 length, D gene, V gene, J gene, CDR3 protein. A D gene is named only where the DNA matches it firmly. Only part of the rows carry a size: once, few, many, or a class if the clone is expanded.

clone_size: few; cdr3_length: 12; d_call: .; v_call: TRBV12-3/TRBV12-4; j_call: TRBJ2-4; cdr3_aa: CASGSLRPIQYF
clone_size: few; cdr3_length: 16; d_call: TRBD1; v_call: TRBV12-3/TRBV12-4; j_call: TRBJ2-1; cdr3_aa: CASSSRGQGRDNEQFF
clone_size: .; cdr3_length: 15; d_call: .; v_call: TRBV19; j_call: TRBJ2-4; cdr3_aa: CASSIDADTKNIQYF
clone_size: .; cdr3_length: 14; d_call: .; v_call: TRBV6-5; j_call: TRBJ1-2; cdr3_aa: CASSYSQNDYGYTF
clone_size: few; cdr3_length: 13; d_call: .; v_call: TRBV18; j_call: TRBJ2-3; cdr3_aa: CASSEGSADTQYF
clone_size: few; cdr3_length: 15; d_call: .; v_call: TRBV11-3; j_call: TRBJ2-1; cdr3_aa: CASSLVSYGYNEQFF
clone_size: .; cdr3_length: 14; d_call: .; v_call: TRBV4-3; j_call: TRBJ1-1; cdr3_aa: CASSLAGSNTEAFF
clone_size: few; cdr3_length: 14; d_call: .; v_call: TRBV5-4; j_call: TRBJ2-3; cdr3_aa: CASSRGQPSDTQYF
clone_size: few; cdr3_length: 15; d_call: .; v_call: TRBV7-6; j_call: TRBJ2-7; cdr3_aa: CASSLGGAISYEQYF
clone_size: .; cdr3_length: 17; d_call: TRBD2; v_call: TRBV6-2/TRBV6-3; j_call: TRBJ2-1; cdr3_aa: CASSYQGATSGRYEQFF
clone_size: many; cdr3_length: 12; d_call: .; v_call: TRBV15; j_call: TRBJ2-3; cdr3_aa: CATSRSTDTQYF
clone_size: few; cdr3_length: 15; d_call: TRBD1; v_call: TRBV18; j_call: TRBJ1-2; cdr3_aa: CASSLSTGGADGYTF
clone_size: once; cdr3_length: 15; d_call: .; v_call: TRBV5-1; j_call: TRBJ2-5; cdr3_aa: CASSLGAGDLASQYF
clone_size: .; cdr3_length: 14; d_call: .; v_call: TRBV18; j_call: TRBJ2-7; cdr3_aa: CASSPRTDAYEQYF
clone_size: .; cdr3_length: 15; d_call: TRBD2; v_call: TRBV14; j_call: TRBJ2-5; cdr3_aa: CASSRVAGGSETQYF
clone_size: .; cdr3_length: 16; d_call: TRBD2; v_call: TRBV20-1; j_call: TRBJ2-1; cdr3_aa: CSARRSGSFSYNEQFF
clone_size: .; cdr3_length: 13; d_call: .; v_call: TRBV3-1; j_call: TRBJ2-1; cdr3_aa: CASSKTLAPSILF
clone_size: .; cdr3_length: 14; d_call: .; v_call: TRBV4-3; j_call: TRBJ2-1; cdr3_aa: CASSQYQAYNEQFF
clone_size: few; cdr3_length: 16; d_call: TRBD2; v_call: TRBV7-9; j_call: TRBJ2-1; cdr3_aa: CASRGGTSGYGDEQFF
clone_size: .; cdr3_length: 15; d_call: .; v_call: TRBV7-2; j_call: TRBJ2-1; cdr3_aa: CASRPGEPRGNEQFF
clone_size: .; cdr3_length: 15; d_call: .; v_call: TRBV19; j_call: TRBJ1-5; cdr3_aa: CASSMADLGNQPQHF
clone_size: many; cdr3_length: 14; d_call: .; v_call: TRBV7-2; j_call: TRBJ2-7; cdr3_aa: CASSLSDDVHEQYF
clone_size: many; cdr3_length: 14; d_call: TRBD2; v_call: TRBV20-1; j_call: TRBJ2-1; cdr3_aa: CSASLAGFDNEQFF
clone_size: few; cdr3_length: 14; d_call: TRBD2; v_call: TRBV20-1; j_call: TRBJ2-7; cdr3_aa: CSAFYSGGLYEQYF
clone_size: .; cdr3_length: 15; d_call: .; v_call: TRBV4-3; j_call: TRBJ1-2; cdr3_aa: CASSQTRSGSYGYTF
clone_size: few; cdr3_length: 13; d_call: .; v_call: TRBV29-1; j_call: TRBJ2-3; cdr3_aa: CSVDASGTDTQYF
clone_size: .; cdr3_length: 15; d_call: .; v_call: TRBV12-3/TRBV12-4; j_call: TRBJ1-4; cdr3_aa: CASTTRTSPSEKLFF
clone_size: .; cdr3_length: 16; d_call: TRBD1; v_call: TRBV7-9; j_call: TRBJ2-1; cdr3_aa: CASSLETRGQYNEQFF
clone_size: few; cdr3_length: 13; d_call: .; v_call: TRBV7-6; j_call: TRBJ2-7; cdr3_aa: CASSLDAGRGQYF
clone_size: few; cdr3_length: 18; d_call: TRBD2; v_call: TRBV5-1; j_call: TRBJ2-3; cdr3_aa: CASSWHAVAGARTDTQYF
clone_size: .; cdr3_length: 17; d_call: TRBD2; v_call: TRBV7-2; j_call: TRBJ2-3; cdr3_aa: CASSYTSPGRPRNTQYF
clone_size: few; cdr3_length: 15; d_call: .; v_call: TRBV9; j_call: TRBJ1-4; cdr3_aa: CASSAGLTFDEKLFF
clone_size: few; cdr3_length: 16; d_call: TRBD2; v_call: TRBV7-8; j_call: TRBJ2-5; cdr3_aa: CASSPTLGEGLETQYF
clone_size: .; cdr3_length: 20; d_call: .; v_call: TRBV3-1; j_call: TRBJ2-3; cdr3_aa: CASSPSQPGDRSILTDTQYF
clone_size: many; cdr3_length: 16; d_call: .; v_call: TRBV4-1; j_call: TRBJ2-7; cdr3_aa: CASSRGPPGSSLEQYF
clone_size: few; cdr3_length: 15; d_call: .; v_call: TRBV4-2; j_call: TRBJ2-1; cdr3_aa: CASSQRPDAAYEQFF
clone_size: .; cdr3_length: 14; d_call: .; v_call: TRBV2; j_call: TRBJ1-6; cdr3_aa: CASSLTGLNSPLHF
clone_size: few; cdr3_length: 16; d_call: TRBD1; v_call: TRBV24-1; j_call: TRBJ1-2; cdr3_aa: CATSESGTGTYYGYTF
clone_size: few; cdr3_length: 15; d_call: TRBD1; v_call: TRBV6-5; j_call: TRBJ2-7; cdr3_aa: CASSLQGDSVFEQYF
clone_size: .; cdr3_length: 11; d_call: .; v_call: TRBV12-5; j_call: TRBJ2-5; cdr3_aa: CASGFGQTQYF
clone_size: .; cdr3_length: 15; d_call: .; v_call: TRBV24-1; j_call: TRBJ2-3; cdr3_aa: CATSVSSGFSDTQYF
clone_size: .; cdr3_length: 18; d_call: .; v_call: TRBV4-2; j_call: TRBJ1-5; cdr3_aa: CASSQGTFADGSNQPQHF
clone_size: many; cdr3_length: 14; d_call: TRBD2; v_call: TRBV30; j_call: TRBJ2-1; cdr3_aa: CAWDSGSSYNEQFF
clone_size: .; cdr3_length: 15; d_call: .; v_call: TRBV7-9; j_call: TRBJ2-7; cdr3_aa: CASSVRVGSAYEQYF
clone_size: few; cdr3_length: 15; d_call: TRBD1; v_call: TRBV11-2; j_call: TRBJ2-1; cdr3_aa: CASSLPGQPYNEQFF
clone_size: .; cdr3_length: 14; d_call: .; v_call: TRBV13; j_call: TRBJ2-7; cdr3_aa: CASSFSGEAYEQYF
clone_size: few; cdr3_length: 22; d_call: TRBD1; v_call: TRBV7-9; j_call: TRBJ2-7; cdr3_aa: CASSSGLYKDRDRGMGSYEQYF
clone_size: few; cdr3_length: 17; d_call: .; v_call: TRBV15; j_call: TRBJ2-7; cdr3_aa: CATSRGGDLTGYDEQYF
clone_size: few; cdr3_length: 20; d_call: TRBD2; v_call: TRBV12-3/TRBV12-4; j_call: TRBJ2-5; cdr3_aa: CASSLGIAGGMTKSQETQYF
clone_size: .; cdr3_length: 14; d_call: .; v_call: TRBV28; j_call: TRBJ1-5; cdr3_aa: CASRAGQYNQPQHF
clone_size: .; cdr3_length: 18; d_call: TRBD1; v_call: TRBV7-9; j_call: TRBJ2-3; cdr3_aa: CASRSTGTGTTSTDTQYF
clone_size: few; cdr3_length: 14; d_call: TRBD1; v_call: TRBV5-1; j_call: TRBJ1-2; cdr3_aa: CASSWGTGDYGYTF
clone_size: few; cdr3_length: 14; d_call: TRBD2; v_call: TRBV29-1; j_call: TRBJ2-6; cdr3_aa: CSVVAGAGANVLTF
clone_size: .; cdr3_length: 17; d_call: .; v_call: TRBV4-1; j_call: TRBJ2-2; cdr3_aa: CASSQEGPPVAAGELFF
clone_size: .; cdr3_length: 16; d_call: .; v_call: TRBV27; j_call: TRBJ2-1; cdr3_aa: CASSPPRPGRVSEQFF